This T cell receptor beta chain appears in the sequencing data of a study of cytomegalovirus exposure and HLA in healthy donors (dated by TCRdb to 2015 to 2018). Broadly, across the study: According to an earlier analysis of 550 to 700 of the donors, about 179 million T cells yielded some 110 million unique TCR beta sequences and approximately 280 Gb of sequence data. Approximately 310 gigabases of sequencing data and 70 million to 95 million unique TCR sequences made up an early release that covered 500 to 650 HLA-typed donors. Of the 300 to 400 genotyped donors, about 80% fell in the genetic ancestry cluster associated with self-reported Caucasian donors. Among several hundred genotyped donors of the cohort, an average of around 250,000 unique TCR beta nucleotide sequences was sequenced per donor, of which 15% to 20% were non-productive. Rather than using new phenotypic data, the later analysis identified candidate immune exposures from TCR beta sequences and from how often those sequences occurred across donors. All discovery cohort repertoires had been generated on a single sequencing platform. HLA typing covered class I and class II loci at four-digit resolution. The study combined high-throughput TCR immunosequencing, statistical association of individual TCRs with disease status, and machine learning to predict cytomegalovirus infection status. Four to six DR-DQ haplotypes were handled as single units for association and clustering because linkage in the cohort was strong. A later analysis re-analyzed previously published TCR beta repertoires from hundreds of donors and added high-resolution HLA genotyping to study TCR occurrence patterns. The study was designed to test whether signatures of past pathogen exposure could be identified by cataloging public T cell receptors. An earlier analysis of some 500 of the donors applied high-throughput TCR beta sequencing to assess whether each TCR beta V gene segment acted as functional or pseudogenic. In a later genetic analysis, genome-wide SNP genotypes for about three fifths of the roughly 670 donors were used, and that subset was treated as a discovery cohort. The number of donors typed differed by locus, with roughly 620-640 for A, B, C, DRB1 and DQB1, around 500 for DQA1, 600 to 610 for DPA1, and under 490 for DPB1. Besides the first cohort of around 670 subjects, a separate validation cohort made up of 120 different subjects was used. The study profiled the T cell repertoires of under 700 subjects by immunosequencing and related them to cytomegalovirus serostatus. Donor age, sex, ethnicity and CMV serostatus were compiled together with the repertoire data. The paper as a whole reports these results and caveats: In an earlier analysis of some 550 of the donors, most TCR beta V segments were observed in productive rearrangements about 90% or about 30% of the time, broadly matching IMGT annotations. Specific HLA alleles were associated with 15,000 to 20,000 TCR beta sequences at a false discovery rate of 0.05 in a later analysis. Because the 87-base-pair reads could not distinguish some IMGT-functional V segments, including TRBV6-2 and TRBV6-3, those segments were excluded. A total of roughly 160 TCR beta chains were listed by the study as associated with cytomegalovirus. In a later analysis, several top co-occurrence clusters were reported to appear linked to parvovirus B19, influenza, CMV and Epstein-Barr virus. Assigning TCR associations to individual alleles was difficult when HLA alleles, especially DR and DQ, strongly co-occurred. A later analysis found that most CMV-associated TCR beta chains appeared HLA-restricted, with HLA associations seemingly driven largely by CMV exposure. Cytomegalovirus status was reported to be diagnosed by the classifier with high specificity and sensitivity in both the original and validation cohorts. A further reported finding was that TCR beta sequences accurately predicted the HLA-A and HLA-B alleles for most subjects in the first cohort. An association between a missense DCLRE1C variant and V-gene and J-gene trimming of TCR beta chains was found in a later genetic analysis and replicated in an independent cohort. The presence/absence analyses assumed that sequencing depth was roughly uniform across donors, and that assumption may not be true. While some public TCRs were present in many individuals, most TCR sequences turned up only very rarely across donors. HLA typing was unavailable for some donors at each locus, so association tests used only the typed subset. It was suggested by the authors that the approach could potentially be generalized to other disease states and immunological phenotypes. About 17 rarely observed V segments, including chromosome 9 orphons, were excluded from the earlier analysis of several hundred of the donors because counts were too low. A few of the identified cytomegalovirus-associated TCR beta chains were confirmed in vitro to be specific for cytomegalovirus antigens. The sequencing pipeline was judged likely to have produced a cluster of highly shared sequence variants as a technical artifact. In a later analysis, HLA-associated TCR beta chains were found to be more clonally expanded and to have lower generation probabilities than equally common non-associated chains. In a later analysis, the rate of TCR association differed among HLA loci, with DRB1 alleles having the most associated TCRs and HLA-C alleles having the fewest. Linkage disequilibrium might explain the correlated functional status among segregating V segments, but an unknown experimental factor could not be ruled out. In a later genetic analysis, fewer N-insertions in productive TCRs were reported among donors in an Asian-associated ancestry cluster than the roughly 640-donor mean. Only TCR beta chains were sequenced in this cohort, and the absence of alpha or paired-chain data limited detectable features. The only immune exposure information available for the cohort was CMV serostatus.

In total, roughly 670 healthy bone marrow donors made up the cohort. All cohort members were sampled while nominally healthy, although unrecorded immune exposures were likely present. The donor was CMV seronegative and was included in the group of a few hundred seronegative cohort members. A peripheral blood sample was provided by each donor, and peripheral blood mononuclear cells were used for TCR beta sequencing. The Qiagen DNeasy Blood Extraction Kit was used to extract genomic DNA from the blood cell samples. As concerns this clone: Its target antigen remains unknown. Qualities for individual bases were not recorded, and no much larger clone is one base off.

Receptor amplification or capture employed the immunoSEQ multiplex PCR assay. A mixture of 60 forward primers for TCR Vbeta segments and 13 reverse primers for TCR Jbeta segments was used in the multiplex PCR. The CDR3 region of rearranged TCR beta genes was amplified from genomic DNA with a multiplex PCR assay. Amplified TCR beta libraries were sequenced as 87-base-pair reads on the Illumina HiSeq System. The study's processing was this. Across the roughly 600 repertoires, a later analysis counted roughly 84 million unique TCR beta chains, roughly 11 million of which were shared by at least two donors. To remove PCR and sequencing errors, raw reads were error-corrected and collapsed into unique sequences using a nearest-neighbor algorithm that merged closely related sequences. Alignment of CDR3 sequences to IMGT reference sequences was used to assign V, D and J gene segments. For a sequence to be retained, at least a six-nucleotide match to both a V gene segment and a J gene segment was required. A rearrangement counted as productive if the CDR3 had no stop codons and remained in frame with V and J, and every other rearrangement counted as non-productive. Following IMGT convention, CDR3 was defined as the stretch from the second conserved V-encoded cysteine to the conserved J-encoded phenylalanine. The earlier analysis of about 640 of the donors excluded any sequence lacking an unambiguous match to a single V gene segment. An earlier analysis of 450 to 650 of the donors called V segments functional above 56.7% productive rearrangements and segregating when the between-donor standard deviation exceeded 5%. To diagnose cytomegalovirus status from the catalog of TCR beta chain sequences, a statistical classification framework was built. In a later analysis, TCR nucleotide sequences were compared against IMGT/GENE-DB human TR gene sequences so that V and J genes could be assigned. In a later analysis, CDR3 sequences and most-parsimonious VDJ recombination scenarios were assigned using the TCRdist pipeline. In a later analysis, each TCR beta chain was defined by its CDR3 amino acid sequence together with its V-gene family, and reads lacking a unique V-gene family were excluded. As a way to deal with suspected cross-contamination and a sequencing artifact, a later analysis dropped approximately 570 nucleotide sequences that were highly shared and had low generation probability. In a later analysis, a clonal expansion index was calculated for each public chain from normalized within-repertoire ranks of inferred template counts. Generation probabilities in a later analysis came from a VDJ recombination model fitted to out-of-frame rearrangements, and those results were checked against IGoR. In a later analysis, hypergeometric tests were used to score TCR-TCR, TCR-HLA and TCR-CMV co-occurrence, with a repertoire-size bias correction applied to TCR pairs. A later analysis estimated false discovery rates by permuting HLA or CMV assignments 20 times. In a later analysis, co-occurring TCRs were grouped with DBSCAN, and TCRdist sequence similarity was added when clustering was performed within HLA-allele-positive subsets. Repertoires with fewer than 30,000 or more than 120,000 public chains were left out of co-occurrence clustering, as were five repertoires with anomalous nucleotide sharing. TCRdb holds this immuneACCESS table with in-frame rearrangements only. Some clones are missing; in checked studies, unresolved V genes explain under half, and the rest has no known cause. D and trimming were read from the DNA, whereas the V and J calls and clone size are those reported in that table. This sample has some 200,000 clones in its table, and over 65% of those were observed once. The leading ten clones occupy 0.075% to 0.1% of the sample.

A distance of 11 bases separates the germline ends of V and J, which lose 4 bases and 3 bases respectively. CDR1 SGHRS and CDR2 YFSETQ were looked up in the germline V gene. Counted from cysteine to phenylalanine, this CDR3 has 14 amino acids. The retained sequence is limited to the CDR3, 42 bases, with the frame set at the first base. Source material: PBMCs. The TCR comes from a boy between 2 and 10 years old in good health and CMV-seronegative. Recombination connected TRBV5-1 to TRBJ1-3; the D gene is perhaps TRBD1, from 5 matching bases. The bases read TGCGCCAGCAGCAGGGGAGGTGTTGGAAACACCATATATTTT. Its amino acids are CASSRGGVGNTIYF.